The 14 T cell receptor beta chains listed next were all sequenced from one sample in a study of neurological immune-mediated disorders. TCRdb passed the 5' RACE reads through MiXCR, listing each CDR3 protein once. Of about 80,000 distinct CDR3 sequences detected, around 6% appear once; the ten largest clones hold roughly 7.9%. Time point defined: longitudinal time-point 2. The sample comprised PBMCs. The source is a woman aged 55-70 years with multiple sclerosis.

In its sample, this clonotype was seen many times. J is TRBJ2-3 and V is TRBV15; possibly TRBD2 for D (7 bases). V lost 1 base, J lost 0 bases, and 11 bases lay in between. The germline CDR1 and CDR2 sequences are LNHNV and YYDKDF (reference sequence). The CDR3 totals 16 residues. The DNA of the CDR3 is TGTGCCACCAGCAGAGGGGGGCGGGGGAGCACAGATACGCAGTATTTT. Protein sequence: CATSRGGRGSTDTQYF.

This clonotype has ten or more counts. J is TRBJ1-2 and V is TRBV29-1, with D uncertain. V gave up 5 bases and J gave up 5 bases, with 18 bases separating them. The CDR3 extends over 14 amino acids. Germline values: CDR1 SQVTM, CDR2 ANQGSEA. In DNA, the CDR3 is TGCAGCGTTTCTGCCTGGGCAGGAATTTATGGCTACACCTTC. Its protein product is CSVSAWAGIYGYTF.

This clonotype was counted ten times or more. The chain recombines TRBV10-3 with TRBJ1-1, with 12 bases that match TRBD1. The V gene's germline CDR1 is ENHRY and CDR2 SYGVKD. This CDR3 spans 16 amino acids. Unmatched junction bases numbered 9, after V lost 6 bases and J lost 4 bases. The CDR3 DNA is TGTGCCATCAGGATGGGACCGGGACAGGGGGCCACTGAAGCTTTCTTT. Its translation is CAIRMGPGQGATEAFF.

At least ten counts were recorded for this clonotype. The chain combines TRBV2 with TRBJ2-3, with a weak D call TRBD2 (7 bases). This CDR3 contains 15 residues. Germline CDR1 reads SNHLY; CDR2 reads FYNNEI. The ends were cut back, 2 bases at V and 7 bases at J, with 16 bases in the middle. CDR3 nucleotide sequence: TGTGCCAGCAGTGAACTGGCGGGGGCCGCGAATACGCAGTATTTT. Protein sequence: CASSELAGAANTQYF.

This clonotype was observed a few times. The gene calls are TRBV6-4 and TRBJ1-4; a possible D gene is TRBD1 (5 bases). Looked up from germline, CDR1 is MRHNA and CDR2 is SNTAGT. The CDR3 contains 15 residues. With 5 bases removed from V and 6 bases from J, the gap between germline ends came to 16 bases. The CDR3 DNA reads as TGTGCCAGCAGTCCCTCAGGGAGGTCGGATGAAAAACTGTTTTTT. Amino acids: CASSPSGRSDEKLFF.

This clonotype was recorded many times. The V and J genes are TRBV5-5 and TRBJ1-1; weak D call: TRBD1 (6 bases). This CDR3 has 15 amino acids. Deletions cut 1 base from V and 5 bases from J, with 15 bases between. The germline V gene has CDR1 SGHKS and CDR2 YYEKEE (reference sequence). The CDR3 reads CASSLRITGLTEAFF. The CDR3 nucleotides are TGTGCCAGCAGCTTGCGTATAACAGGGCTTACTGAAGCTTTCTTT.

This clonotype was seen repeatedly, ten times or more. The J gene is TRBJ2-5, the V gene TRBV28; 8 bases are a match to TRBD1. The CDR3 sequence is 16 residues long. The germline gives CDR1 MDHEN, CDR2 SYDVKM. V gave up 2 bases and J gave up 3 bases; unmatched junction bases: 8. CDR3 residues: CASSLGQGATEETQYF. The CDR3 DNA sequence: TGTGCCAGCAGTTTAGGCCAGGGGGCAACCGAAGAGACCCAGTACTTC.

This clonotype was observed many times. This sequence joins TRBV12-3 or TRBV12-4 and TRBJ1-4; no firm D call. The CDR3 has 14 residues. Trimming left V 3 bases short and J 6 bases short, with 11 bases between. The DNA of the CDR3 is TGTGCCAGCAGTTTCCAGCGGTTAGATGAAAAACTGTTTTTT. Translating it yields CASSFQRLDEKLFF.

This clonotype was observed many times. The chain is built from TRBV5-1 and TRBJ2-5; possible D gene TRBD2, 6 bases. The germline V gene has CDR1 SGHRS and CDR2 YFSETQ. CDR3 length: 15 residues. V was trimmed by 4 bases and J by 5 bases, leaving 18 bases between them. CDR3 nucleotide sequence: TGCGCCAGCAGCGAAAACCCGGGGGAGAGTGAGACCCAGTACTTC. It encodes CASSENPGESETQYF. Together with reference TRBV5-1 and TRBJ2-5, the CDR3 gives the full variable domain: KAGVTQTPRYLIKTRGQQVTLSCSPISGHRSVSWYQQTPGQGLQFLFEYFSETQRNKGNFPGRFSGRQFSNSRSEMNVSTLELGDSALYLCASSENPGESETQYFGPGTRLLVL.

The chain carries TRBV12-3 or TRBV12-4 and TRBJ1-1; D remains unclear. The CDR3 is 15 residues long. V shed 6 bases and J shed 6 bases, with 20 bases lying between them. CDR3 sequence reads: CASRSQPLVFAEAFF. The CDR3 DNA follows: TGTGCCAGCAGATCCCAGCCCCTAGTATTCGCTGAAGCTTTCTTT.

This chain joins TRBV12-3 or TRBV12-4 and TRBJ1-5; D is undetermined. The CDR3 runs to 13 residues. Trimming removed 3 bases from V and 3 bases from J, with 6 bases in between. This CDR3 reads CASSLSHNQPQHF. The CDR3 nucleotides are TGTGCCAGCAGTTTGTCGCACAATCAGCCCCAGCATTTT.

This clonotype was seen ten or more times. In nucleotides, the CDR3 is TGTGCCAGCAGTGAAGGCCCCTTTGGGAGTGATGGCTACACCTTC. Amino acid sequence: CASSEGPFGSDGYTF. The V gene is TRBV6-1, the J gene TRBJ1-2; D unresolved. Trimming removed 1 base from V and 6 bases from J, with 15 bases in between. In germline, CDR1 is MNHNS, CDR2 SASEGT. The CDR3 has 15 amino acids.

This clonotype was found many times. V usage is TRBV28 and J usage is TRBJ1-6; TRBD1 aligns across 8 bases. Germline trimming cut 3 bases from V and 0 bases from J; bases unmatched to any gene: 7. Looked up from germline, CDR1 is MDHEN and CDR2 is SYDVKM. The CDR3 is 18 residues long. CDR3 region: CASSLMRQGSSYNSPLHF. Written as DNA, the CDR3 is TGTGCCAGCAGTTTGATGAGACAGGGGAGCTCCTATAATTCACCCCTCCACTTT.

This clonotype was seen at least ten times. V is TRBV12-3 or TRBV12-4 and J is TRBJ1-2; D may be TRBD1 (6 bases). The CDR3 loop spans 13 amino acids. V was trimmed by 7 bases and J by 4 bases, leaving 13 bases between them. CDR3 protein: CASKPQGFYGYTF. Written as DNA, the CDR3 is TGTGCCAGCAAACCCCAGGGGTTCTATGGCTACACCTTC.